This is a list of T cell receptor beta chains from one sample in a study of blood T cells in healthy people across ages. TCRdb reprocessed the 5' RACE reads via MiXCR and lists one record per CDR3 protein. The profile covers around 700,000 distinct CDR3 sequences, with approximately 25% appearing a single time and just under 9.5% taken by the ten largest. These data were likewise used in another study, on T cells of mothers and their children.

Sequencing was done on a sample of blood. The receptors were sampled from a boy aged 5-17 years in good health. CDR3s include the opening cysteine and the closing phenylalanine or tryptophan. A D gene is named only where the DNA matches it firmly. Some rows mark clone size as missing; the rest say once, few, many or name a class of expanded clone.

j_call v_call d_call clone_size cdr3_length cdr3_aa cdr3_nt
TRBJ2-2 TRBV24-1 TRBD1 - 14 CATNGQGSAGELFF TGTGCCACCAACGGACAGGGGAGCGCCGGGGAGCTGTTTTTT
TRBJ2-7 TRBV24-1 - once 14 CATSENSLPYEQYF TGTGCCACCAGTGAAAACAGCCTCCCCTACGAGCAGTACTTC
TRBJ2-7 TRBV28 - - 15 CASSFRTDYSYEQYF TGTGCCAGCAGTTTTAGGACAGATTACTCCTACGAGCAGTACTTC
TRBJ2-5 TRBV7-2 - few 16 CASSLVFGGPEETQYF TGTGCCAGCAGCTTAGTTTTCGGGGGCCCCGAAGAGACCCAGTACTTC
TRBJ2-3 TRBV6-9 TRBD2 - 17 CASSYPGTSGAADTQYF TGTGCCAGCAGTTATCCCGGGACTAGCGGGGCTGCAGATACGCAGTATTTT
TRBJ2-5 TRBV15 TRBD1 few 14 CATRDRGYGETQYF TGTGCCACCAGGGACAGGGGGTATGGAGAGACCCAGTACTTC
TRBJ2-1 TRBV3-1 - few 14 CASSQTGGDNEQFF TGTGCCAGCAGCCAAACAGGGGGGGACAATGAGCAGTTCTTC
TRBJ2-1 TRBV6-1 TRBD2 - 16 CASSEVGDYLYNEQFF TGTGCCAGCAGTGAAGTGGGGGACTACCTCTACAATGAGCAGTTCTTC
TRBJ2-5 TRBV20-1 - few 13 CSATTGEPETQYF TGCAGTGCGACAACGGGGGAACCGGAGACCCAGTACTTC
TRBJ1-5 TRBV6-5 - few 13 CATEGQPNQPQHF TGTGCCACCGAGGGGCAGCCTAATCAGCCCCAGCATTTT
TRBJ2-7 TRBV5-1 TRBD2 - 19 CASSLGSRTWTSGIYEQYF TGCGCCAGCAGCTTGGGGTCCCGCACCTGGACTAGCGGGATATACGAGCAGTACTTC
TRBJ2-5 TRBV29-1 - - 13 CSVYDGWGETQYF TGCAGCGTTTACGATGGCTGGGGAGAGACCCAGTACTTC
TRBJ2-7 TRBV7-9 - - 12 CASSLGLAEQYF TGTGCCAGCAGCTTAGGGCTGGCCGAGCAGTACTTC
TRBJ2-5 TRBV7-2 TRBD2 few 15 CASSQKSGGAETQYF TGTGCCAGCAGCCAAAAAAGCGGGGGGGCGGAGACCCAGTACTTC
TRBJ2-4 TRBV6-6 - - 14 CASRPQGMENIQYF TGTGCCAGCAGACCACAGGGAATGGAAAACATTCAGTACTTC
TRBJ2-5 TRBV6-5 - - 15 CASRSGGQPGETQYF TGTGCCAGCAGATCTGGTGGGCAGCCCGGGGAAACCCAGTACTTC
TRBJ2-6 TRBV6-5 - - 14 CASSYNSGANVLTF TGTGCCAGCAGTTATAACTCTGGGGCCAACGTCCTGACTTTC
TRBJ2-7 TRBV6-5 TRBD2 - 14 CASSRSGGLYEQYF TGTGCCAGCAGTAGGAGCGGGGGGCTTTACGAGCAGTACTTC
TRBJ2-7 TRBV7-6 - few 13 CASSSGGASEQYF TGTGCCAGCAGCAGCGGCGGGGCCAGCGAGCAGTACTTC
TRBJ2-7 TRBV5-6 - many 17 CASSPVSRGENLGEQYF TGTGCCAGCAGCCCCGTGTCGAGGGGTGAAAACCTTGGCGAGCAGTACTTC
TRBJ2-1 TRBV18 TRBD1 - 15 CASSNDRAPYNEQFF TGTGCCAGCTCCAACGACAGGGCCCCTTACAATGAGCAGTTCTTC
TRBJ1-5 TRBV20-1 - few 14 CSARGGTAGQPQHF TGCAGTGCTAGAGGCGGGACGGCGGGGCAGCCCCAGCATTTT
TRBJ2-1 TRBV5-1 - many 15 CASSLLDSSYNEQFF TGCGCCAGCAGCCTCCTGGACAGTAGCTACAATGAGCAGTTCTTC
TRBJ2-7 TRBV6-2/TRBV6-3 - few 15 CASSPPTGIHYEQYF TGTGCCAGCAGTCCCCCGACAGGAATACACTACGAGCAGTACTTC
TRBJ1-2 TRBV29-1 - few 13 CSVEEISGEGYTF TGCAGCGTTGAAGAGATTTCAGGGGAAGGCTACACCTTC
TRBJ2-2 TRBV20-1 - few 13 CSASNRYTGELFF TGCAGTGCTAGTAACAGATACACCGGGGAGCTGTTTTTT
TRBJ2-3 TRBV7-8 - - 16 CASSLGTGTSTDTQYF TGTGCCAGCAGCTTAGGGACTGGGACTAGCACAGATACGCAGTATTTT
TRBJ1-2 TRBV24-1 TRBD1 - 15 CATSDRTGRSYGYTF TGTGCCACCAGTGATAGGACAGGGAGATCCTATGGCTACACCTTC
TRBJ1-1 TRBV6-1 - - 11 CASRLHGEAFF TGTGCCAGCAGACTACATGGAGAAGCTTTCTTT
TRBJ2-1 TRBV7-2 - - 15 CASSLEGTLRNEQFF TGTGCCAGCAGCTTAGAAGGGACTCTCCGCAATGAGCAGTTCTTC
TRBJ1-4 TRBV12-3/TRBV12-4 - few 14 CASTPDRDNEKLFF TGTGCCAGCACCCCGGACCGAGATAATGAAAAACTGTTTTTT
TRBJ2-6 TRBV20-1 - - 16 CSASTGHNSGANVLTF TGCAGTGCCTCCACAGGACATAACTCTGGGGCCAACGTCCTGACTTTC
TRBJ2-5 TRBV12-3/TRBV12-4 TRBD2 once 14 CASCSGGPTFEQYF TGTGCCAGCTGTAGCGGGGGGCCTACGTTTGAGCAGTACTTC
TRBJ2-1 TRBV4-3 - few 16 CASSQDAWGTYNEQFF TGCGCCAGCAGCCAAGACGCGTGGGGGACCTACAATGAGCAGTTCTTC
TRBJ2-2 TRBV4-1 - - 15 CASSQDPAGLGELFF TGCGCCAGCAGCCAAGACCCAGCGGGTCTCGGGGAGCTGTTTTTT
TRBJ1-2 TRBV9 - - 14 CASSGSGPLNGYTF TGTGCCAGCAGCGGATCCGGGCCTTTGAATGGCTACACCTTC
TRBJ2-2 TRBV10-3 - few 14 CAISETGSPGELFF TGTGCCATCAGTGAGACGGGATCTCCGGGGGAGCTGTTTTTT
TRBJ2-1 TRBV13 TRBD2 - 16 CASSSRRGGPYNEQFF TGTGCCAGCAGCTCTCGGCGCGGGGGGCCCTACAATGAGCAGTTCTTC
TRBJ1-2 TRBV7-6 - - 13 CASSQGLIYGYTF TGTGCCAGCAGCCAGGGTCTAATTTATGGCTACACCTTC
TRBJ2-5 TRBV25-1 - many 14 CASGTRGIQETQYF TGTGCCAGCGGTACCAGGGGAATCCAAGAGACCCAGTACTTC
TRBJ2-1 TRBV4-1 TRBD2 - 15 CASSQSTSGRNEQFF TGCGCCAGCAGCCAGTCGACTAGCGGGAGGAATGAGCAGTTCTTC
TRBJ1-4 TRBV6-5 TRBD1 - 15 CASSPGTAGGEKLFF TGTGCCAGCAGCCCCGGGACAGCCGGGGGTGAAAAACTGTTTTTT
TRBJ2-1 TRBV20-1 - - 12 CSARTVYNEQFF TGCAGTGCCAGGACAGTCTACAATGAGCAGTTCTTC